The 27 T cell receptor beta chains reported below all come from one sample, sequenced in a study of CD4 T cells in relation to SARS-CoV-2 and coronaviruses. The method was immunoSEQ multiplex PCR; TCRdb's version includes in-frame clones alone and lacks a portion of them. The sample has some 21,000 clones; more than 70% are singletons. These receptors lack a known antigen. Unexposed donor CD4+ T cells date from about 2010-2018, before the COVID-19 pandemic. CD4+ T cells were isolated from the cells after 10 days of culture. The sample comprised CD4+ T cells from PBMCs, cultured in vitro. The receptors were sampled from a human donor in good health.

The genes are TRBV7-8 and TRBJ2-3; a possible D gene is TRBD2 (5 bases). Germline values: CDR1 SGHVS, CDR2 FQNEAQ. The V end lost 7 bases, the J end lost 2 bases, and 19 bases lay between the germline ends. The CDR3 sequence is 16 residues long. This CDR3 reads CASNRLGLTDTDTQYF. CDR3 DNA sequence: TGTGCCAGCAACCGCCTTGGACTCACCGACACAGATACGCAGTATTTT. The whole variable domain, filled in from reference TRBV7-8 and TRBJ2-3, reads GAGVSQSPRYKVAKRGQDVALRCDPISGHVSLFWYQQALGQGPEFLTYFQNEAQLDKSGLPSDRFFAERPEGSVSTLKIQRTQQEDSAVYLCASNRLGLTDTDTQYFGPGTRLTVL.

This rearrangement joins TRBV11-2 to TRBJ2-7; D not resolved. CDR1 SGHAT and CDR2 FQNNGV come from the germline V gene. The germline V and J ends were trimmed by 5 bases and 3 bases, with 5 bases remaining between them. The CDR3 has 11 residues. The CDR3 protein is CASSPYYEQYF. In nucleotides, the CDR3 is TGTGCCAGCAGCCCGTACTACGAGCAGTACTTC.

This sequence joins TRBV20-1 and TRBJ1-4; 7 bases are shared with TRBD1. V lost 3 bases and J lost 0; bases outside the gene matches: 10. Germline lookup yields CDR1 DFQATT and CDR2 SNEGSKA (reference sequence). This CDR3 is 17 amino acids long. The CDR3 protein is CSASPPGQLATNEKLFF. The CDR3 nucleotides read TGCAGTGCTAGTCCGCCGGGACAGCTTGCAACTAATGAAAAACTGTTTTTT.

The chain links TRBV19 to TRBJ2-2; the D is unclear. The CDR3 runs 14 residues. Trimming left V 5 bases short and J 2 bases short, with 9 bases between. From germline, CDR1 is LNHDA and CDR2 SQIVND (reference sequence). CDR3 DNA sequence: TGTGCCAGTAGTCTCCGACAAAACACCGGGGAGCTGTTTTTT. This translates into CASSLRQNTGELFF. Filled out from reference TRBV19 and TRBJ2-2, the complete variable domain reads DGGITQSPKYLFRKEGQNVTLSCEQNLNHDAMYWYRQDPGQGLRLIYYSQIVNDFQKGDIAEGYSVSREKKESFPLTVTSAQKNPTAFYLCASSLRQNTGELFFGEGSRLTVL.

V usage is TRBV14 and J usage is TRBJ1-1; tentatively, D is TRBD1 (5 bases). Trimming took off 4 bases at V and 4 bases at J, with 16 bases between the two ends. Germline CDR1 SGHDN, CDR2 FVKESK. The CDR3 has 15 amino acids. The CDR3 DNA reads as TGTGCCAGCAGCCCGCAGGCTCACGGGGGCACTGAAGCTTTCTTT. Translation gives CASSPQAHGGTEAFF.

This clone was counted between two and nine times. The rearrangement uses TRBV5-1 and TRBJ1-6; no clear D gene. CDR1 and CDR2 (germline): SGHRS, YFSETQ. This CDR3 has 15 residues. V was cut by 2 bases and J by 10 bases, with 16 bases left in between. CDR3 nucleotides: TGCGCCAGCAGCTTAGGTCCGTTGTCGGGATCACCCCTCCACTTT. This gives the protein CASSLGPLSGSPLHF.

This sequence joins TRBV5-6 and TRBJ2-3, with no clear D. The CDR3 sequence is 12 residues long. V was trimmed by 3 bases and J by 0 bases, leaving 2 bases between them. Germline-derived CDR1 and CDR2 are SGHDT and YYEEEE. The CDR3 nucleotides read TGTGCCAGCAGCTGGAGCACAGATACGCAGTATTTT. This sequence encodes CASSWSTDTQYF.

V gene TRBV28 combines with J gene TRBJ2-5, with 8 bases that match TRBD2. V gave up 3 bases and J gave up 4 bases; unmatched junction bases: 16. Germline-derived CDR1 and CDR2 are MDHEN and SYDVKM. The CDR3 totals 18 residues. The CDR3 DNA follows: TGTGCCAGCAGTTTGCCCCCTTTTCGGGAGGGCCGGACAGAGACCCAGTACTTC. Its protein product is CASSLPPFREGRTETQYF. The variable domain in full, completed from reference TRBV28 and TRBJ2-5, reads DVKVTQSSRYLVKRTGEKVFLECVQDMDHENMFWYRQDPGLGLRLIYFSYDVKMKEKGDIPEGYSVSREKKERFSLILESASTNQTSMYLCASSLPPFREGRTETQYFGPGTRLLVL.

The V gene is TRBV14, the J gene TRBJ2-4; TRBD1 agrees at 8 bases. J was trimmed by 9 bases and V by 0 bases; bases with no gene match: 10. Germline V gene lookup returns CDR1 SGHDN and CDR2 FVKESK. The CDR3 length is 16 residues. This CDR3 is CASSQDRSAGGGIQYF. The CDR3, as DNA: TGTGCCAGCAGCCAAGATCGGTCGGCAGGGGGCGGCATTCAGTACTTC. Supplemented by reference TRBV14 and TRBJ2-4, the full variable domain reads EAGVTQFPSHSVIEKGQTVTLRCDPISGHDNLYWYRRVMGKEIKFLLHFVKESKQDESGMPNNRFLAERTGGTYSTLKVQPAELEDSGVYFCASSQDRSAGGGIQYFGAGTRLSVL.

The J gene is TRBJ2-7, the V gene TRBV5-1; D is possibly TRBD2 (7 bases). CDR3 length: 16 amino acids. Germline CDR1 is SGHRS and CDR2 is YFSETQ. V lost 3 bases and J lost 0, with 16 bases in between. CDR3 region: CASSSAGGGSSYEQYF. CDR3 DNA: TGCGCCAGCAGCTCCGCCGGGGGCGGGAGCTCCTACGAGCAGTACTTC. Together with reference TRBV5-1 and TRBJ2-7, the CDR3 gives the full variable domain: KAGVTQTPRYLIKTRGQQVTLSCSPISGHRSVSWYQQTPGQGLQFLFEYFSETQRNKGNFPGRFSGRQFSNSRSEMNVSTLELGDSALYLCASSSAGGGSSYEQYFGPGTRLTVT.

The V call is TRBV10-1, the J call TRBJ2-5, with D perhaps assigned TRBD1 or TRBD2 (6 bases each). The CDR3 totals 15 residues. Germline V gene lookup returns CDR1 WNHNN and CDR2 SYGVQD (reference sequence). V lost 0 bases, J lost 4 bases, and 12 bases lay in between. DNA of the CDR3: TGCGCCAGCAGTGAGTCTAAGGGGGGTAGAGAGACCCAGTACTTC. It yields the protein CASSESKGGRETQYF.

For the CDR3, the DNA is TGTGCCAGCAGCCAAGAAACAGGGGGATACAATGAGCAGTTCTTC. This gives the protein CASSQETGGYNEQFF. The gene calls are TRBV3-1 (or the pseudogene TRBV3-2) and TRBJ2-1; TRBD1 aligns across 8 bases. Germline lookup yields CDR1 LGHDT and CDR2 YNNKEL (reference sequence). With V trimmed by 0 bases and J by 4 bases, 2 bases remained unmatched. CDR3 length: 15 amino acids.

The V gene is TRBV27, the J gene TRBJ2-5; D uncertain. The V end was cut by 3 bases, the J end by 5 bases, with 22 bases between. Germline loops: CDR1 MNHEY, CDR2 SMNVEV (reference sequence). The CDR3 totals 17 residues. In nucleotides, the CDR3 is TGTGCCAGCAGTTTTAAGCTATCTACCTCGGTGCGCGAGACCCAGTACTTC. It codes for CASSFKLSTSVRETQYF.

The table lists this clone with a few counts. The chain employs TRBV19 and TRBJ2-2; TRBD1 or TRBD2 may be the D gene (6 bases each). V was shortened by 8 bases and J by 2 bases, with 12 bases between the two germline ends. The germline CDR1 and CDR2 sequences are LNHDA and SQIVND (reference sequence). This CDR3 spans 14 amino acids. The CDR3 DNA reads TGTGCCAGTCGGGGGACAATCAACACCGGGGAGCTGTTTTTT. Its translation: CASRGTINTGELFF.

Points on this clone: The sample contains more than one DNA sequence encoding this CDR3. The rearrangement links TRBV13 to TRBJ1-1, with TRBD1 matching over 7 bases. Per the germline V gene, CDR1 is PRHDT and CDR2 is FYEKMQ (reference sequence). The CDR3 has 14 residues. The V gene end was trimmed by 4 bases and the J gene end by 1 base; junction bases not matched to a gene: 3. Here the CDR3 reads CASSYRTGNTEAFF. The CDR3, as DNA: TGTGCCAGCAGCTACCGGACAGGGAACACTGAAGCTTTCTTT.

The chain has TRBV7-2 and TRBJ1-2; TRBD1 aligns across 7 bases. V lost 1 base to trimming and J lost 1 base; unmatched junction nucleotides: 3. Germline lookup yields CDR1 SGHTA and CDR2 FQGNSA. The CDR3 length is 15 residues. CDR3 nucleotide sequence: TGTGCCAGCAGCTTAGAGTCAGGGGGTAACTATGGCTACACCTTC. It is translated as CASSLESGGNYGYTF.

The chain recombines TRBV6-6 with TRBJ1-5, with 7 bases that match TRBD1. V was clipped by 6 bases and J by 5 bases; unmatched bases: 7. This CDR3 contains 14 residues. CDR1 and CDR2 (germline): MNHNY, SVGAGI (reference sequence). For the CDR3, the DNA is TGTGCCAGCAGATCTGACAGGGACGATCAGCCCCAGCATTTT. Translated: CASRSDRDDQPQHF.

The chain is built from TRBV19 and TRBJ2-1, with unresolved D. The CDR3 covers 15 residues. Germline V gives CDR1 LNHDA, CDR2 SQIVND (reference sequence). Trimming pared 5 bases from V and 3 bases from J, leaving 14 bases between. The CDR3 region is CASSPFLESYNEQFF. In DNA form, the CDR3 reads TGTGCCAGTAGTCCTTTCCTCGAAAGCTACAATGAGCAGTTCTTC.

The V gene is TRBV27, the J gene TRBJ2-4; 11 positions match TRBD2. The junction had 6 bases not matched to a gene; V was cut back by 3 bases and J by 2 bases. The CDR3 runs 17 residues. Germline V CDR1 and CDR2: MNHEY, SMNVEV (reference sequence). The chain's CDR3 is CASSFIAGGPSKNIQYF. For the CDR3, the DNA is TGTGCCAGCAGTTTTATAGCGGGAGGGCCTTCCAAAAACATTCAGTACTTC.

The chain is built from TRBV28 and TRBJ1-2, with D hard to call. CDR1 is MDHEN, CDR2 SYDVKM, per germline. The V end was cut by 3 bases, the J end by 3 bases, with 8 bases between. CDR3 length: 13 residues. CDR3 in amino acids: CASSFSQDYGYTF. CDR3 DNA sequence: TGTGCCAGCAGTTTCTCGCAAGACTATGGCTACACCTTC.

The chain joins TRBV7-9 to TRBJ2-1, with TRBD1 matching over 8 bases. J gave up 3 bases and V 6 bases, and 4 bases lay outside the gene matches. This CDR3 region has 14 residues. Germline V gives CDR1 SEHNR, CDR2 FQNEAQ (reference sequence). The chain's CDR3 is CASRPGQDYNEQFF. CDR3 bases: TGTGCCAGCAGACCGGGACAGGACTACAATGAGCAGTTCTTC.

The chain recombines TRBV2 with TRBJ1-1; D might be TRBD1 (6 bases). The germline CDR1 and CDR2 sequences are SNHLY and FYNNEI. This CDR3 contains 14 residues. The germline V and J ends were trimmed by 8 bases and 6 bases, with 19 bases remaining between them. The CDR3 DNA reads TGTGCCAGCGGGGGGAGGGCGGGGGGCGCTGAAGCTTTCTTT. Translating gives CASGGRAGGAEAFF.

The chain recombines TRBV30 with TRBJ1-1; D is possibly TRBD1 (5 bases). Looked up from germline, CDR1 is GTSNPN and CDR2 is SVGIG (reference sequence). The CDR3 has 14 residues. V lost 3 bases to trimming and J lost 4 bases, with 15 bases between them. This chain's CDR3 is CAWRGTALGTEAFF. The DNA of the CDR3 is TGTGCCTGGAGGGGGACGGCCTTGGGCACTGAAGCTTTCTTT.

The chain links TRBV28 to TRBJ2-2; TRBD1 aligns across 7 bases. The trim removed 5 bases at V and 4 bases at J, leaving 7 bases unmatched. The V gene's germline CDR1 is MDHEN and CDR2 SYDVKM. The CDR3 consists of 15 residues. CDR3 in DNA: TGTGCCAGCAGTCGACAGGGCGGCGGCACCGGGGAGCTGTTTTTT. Its translation: CASSRQGGGTGELFF.

The chain uses TRBV19 and TRBJ1-2; 10 bases are a match to TRBD1. Germline V gives CDR1 LNHDA, CDR2 SQIVND (reference sequence). J gave up 3 bases and V 6 bases, and 7 bases lay outside the gene matches. The CDR3 is 15 residues long. CDR3 nucleotides: TGTGCCAGTAGCGGGACAGGGGCTCGTGACTATGGCTACACCTTC. It encodes CASSGTGARDYGYTF.

The chain employs TRBV20-1 and TRBJ2-7; possible D gene TRBD1, 5 bases. This CDR3 has 14 residues. With 3 bases removed from V and 5 bases from J, the gap between germline ends came to 17 bases. The germline V gene encodes CDR1 DFQATT and CDR2 SNEGSKA (reference sequence). CDR3: CSASFTTLGDEQYF. CDR3 nucleotides: TGCAGTGCTAGTTTTACTACTCTAGGGGACGAGCAGTACTTC.

This clone was seen just once. This chain uses TRBV29-1 with TRBJ1-1, with TRBD1 as a possible D gene (5 bases). V dropped 6 bases and J dropped 7 bases, with 21 bases sitting between them. CDR3 length: 14 residues. Germline V gene lookup returns CDR1 SQVTM and CDR2 ANQGSEA. The CDR3 reads CSVETQGAEVEAFF. CDR3 nucleotide sequence: TGCAGCGTGGAAACTCAGGGAGCTGAGGTTGAAGCTTTCTTT.